A selection of T cell receptor beta chains follows, all from one sample in a study of T cells in Graves' hyperthyroidism and ophthalmopathy. Each CDR3 protein gets one entry after TCRdb re-called the multiplex PCR reads with MiXCR. The profile shows some 570,000 distinct CDR3 sequences, roughly 18% of them singletons. Sequenced material: blood. The receptors were sampled from a woman between 18 and 29 years old with Graves' ophthalmopathy. The conserved cysteine and the conserved F or W are not part of the CDR3 here. Each record gives: V gene, J gene, clone size, CDR3 protein. A row's size may be missing; if present it is once, few, many or a size class.

V: TRBV7-6; J: TRBJ2-1; size: many; CDR3: ASSLLGSGDEQF
V: TRBV29-1; J: TRBJ2-5; size: -; CDR3: SVVSGGAQETQY
V: TRBV12-3/TRBV12-4; J: TRBJ2-2; size: many; CDR3: ASSPGQGRNTGELF
V: TRBV29-1; J: TRBJ1-6; size: many; CDR3: SVTTGGNSPLH
V: TRBV27; J: TRBJ2-2; size: -; CDR3: ASSGGLYTGELF
V: TRBV7-9; J: TRBJ2-3; size: -; CDR3: ASSLGGFDTQY
V: TRBV6-1; J: TRBJ1-2; size: -; CDR3: ASSHPYGAGPPYGYT
V: TRBV5-6; J: TRBJ1-2; size: many; CDR3: ASSLDRVDGYT
V: TRBV9; J: TRBJ2-3; size: many; CDR3: ASSAVTGGSSTDTQY
V: TRBV3-1; J: TRBJ1-5; size: many; CDR3: ASSNQPQH
V: TRBV27; J: TRBJ1-4; size: many; CDR3: ASSPGTVSNEKLF
V: TRBV6-1; J: TRBJ2-1; size: -; CDR3: ASSDAGQPANEQF
V: TRBV7-2; J: TRBJ2-3; size: many; CDR3: ASSLDGAFTDTQY
V: TRBV6-2/TRBV6-3; J: TRBJ1-5; size: few; CDR3: ASSWWQGGGNQPQH
V: TRBV10-1; J: TRBJ1-2; size: many; CDR3: ASSETYGSGYT
V: TRBV7-9; J: TRBJ2-2; size: many; CDR3: ASSSGQANTGELF
V: TRBV3-1; J: TRBJ2-7; size: many; CDR3: ASSVGVLYEQY
V: TRBV5-1; J: TRBJ2-7; size: many; CDR3: ASSSVGRFREQY
V: TRBV6-4; J: TRBJ2-2; size: few; CDR3: ASSDPRDRFETGELF
V: TRBV7-9; J: TRBJ1-6; size: -; CDR3: ASSLGQGAIFPSSYNSPLH
V: TRBV6-1; J: TRBJ2-3; size: -; CDR3: ASSPTGTVKSNTQY
V: TRBV6-4; J: TRBJ2-3; size: -; CDR3: ASSEEDSSTDTQY
V: TRBV30; J: TRBJ1-2; size: many; CDR3: ACSGFSYGYT
V: TRBV5-1; J: TRBJ2-7; size: -; CDR3: ASSPVPPTQVPHERY
V: TRBV7-9; J: TRBJ2-7; size: few; CDR3: ASSSGQGPNSYEQY
V: TRBV6-2/TRBV6-3; J: TRBJ1-1; size: many; CDR3: ASSSLQRGTEAF
V: TRBV4-1; J: TRBJ2-1; size: few; CDR3: ASSQASTGYEQF
V: TRBV20-1; J: TRBJ1-5; size: many; CDR3: SASPGGNQPQH
V: TRBV7-6; J: TRBJ2-7; size: many; CDR3: ASSLIGEGGEQY
V: TRBV30; J: TRBJ1-6; size: -; CDR3: AYGFLHNSPLH
V: TRBV28; J: TRBJ2-3; size: many; CDR3: ASSPQGLAGGLTYTDTQY
V: TRBV7-9; J: TRBJ1-3; size: -; CDR3: ASSPRAASSGNTIY
V: TRBV14; J: TRBJ2-3; size: -; CDR3: ASSQDVGGLRGDTQY
V: TRBV7-9; J: TRBJ2-5; size: few; CDR3: ASSLGQGFPPY
V: TRBV30; J: TRBJ1-2; size: -; CDR3: AWRKGTGNINGYT
V: TRBV13; J: TRBJ1-5; size: -; CDR3: ASSSGQGRSNQPQH
V: TRBV11-1; J: TRBJ2-5; size: many; CDR3: ASSLVQGGLRETQY